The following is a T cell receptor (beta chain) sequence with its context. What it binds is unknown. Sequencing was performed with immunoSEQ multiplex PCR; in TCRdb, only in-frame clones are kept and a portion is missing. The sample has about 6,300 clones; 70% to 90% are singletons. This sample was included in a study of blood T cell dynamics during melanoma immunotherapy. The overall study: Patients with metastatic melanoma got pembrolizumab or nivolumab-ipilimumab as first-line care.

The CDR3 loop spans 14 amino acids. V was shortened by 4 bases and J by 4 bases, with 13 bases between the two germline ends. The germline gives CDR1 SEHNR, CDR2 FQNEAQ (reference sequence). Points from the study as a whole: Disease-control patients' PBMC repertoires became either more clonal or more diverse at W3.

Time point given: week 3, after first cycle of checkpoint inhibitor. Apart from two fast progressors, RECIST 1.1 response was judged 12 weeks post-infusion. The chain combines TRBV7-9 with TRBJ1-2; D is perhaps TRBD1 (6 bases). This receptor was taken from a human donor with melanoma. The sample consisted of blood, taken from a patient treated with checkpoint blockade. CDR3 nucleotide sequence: TGTGCCAGCAGCTCACAGGGTTTTGGCTATGGCTACACCTTC. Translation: CASSSQGFGYGYTF. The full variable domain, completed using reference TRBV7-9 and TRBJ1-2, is DTGVSQNPRHKITKRGQNVTFRCDPISEHNRLYWYRQTLGQGPEFLTYFQNEAQLEKSRLLSDRFSAERPKGSFSTLEIQRTEQGDSAMYLCASSSQGFGYGYTFGSGTRLTVV.